A selection of T cell receptor beta chains follows, all from one sample in a study of cytomegalovirus exposure and HLA in healthy donors. Method: immunoSEQ multiplex PCR; TCRdb's copy keeps in-frame clones and lacks some. The sample yields about 180,000 clones, 84% seen once. The sample comprised PBMCs. These receptors were obtained from a boy aged 2 to 10 in good health and CMV-seronegative. Each CDR3 is given with its conserved first and last residue. A D gene is named only where the DNA matches it firmly. Some rows mark clone size as missing; the rest say once, few, many or name a class of expanded clone.

D: .
size: .
V: TRBV5-4
J: TRBJ1-1
CDR3: CASSLGLRTDNTEAFF
DNA: TGTGCCAGCAGCTTGGGCCTCAGGACAGATAACACTGAAGCTTTCTTT

D: .
size: .
V: TRBV7-9
J: TRBJ1-1
CDR3: CATPPRDTENTEAFF
DNA: TGTGCCACCCCTCCTCGGGACACGGAGAACACTGAAGCTTTCTTT

D: .
size: once
V: TRBV7-9
J: TRBJ1-3
CDR3: CASRSSGSSGNTIYF
DNA: TGTGCCAGCAGATCTTCAGGGTCCTCTGGAAACACCATATATTTT

D: .
size: .
V: TRBV20-1
J: TRBJ1-1
CDR3: CSARDLTEAFF
DNA: TGCAGTGCTAGAGATTTAACTGAAGCTTTCTTT

D: .
size: .
V: TRBV4-2
J: TRBJ2-7
CDR3: CASSQTGGTVSSYEQYF
DNA: TGTGCCAGCAGCCAAACGGGAGGGACAGTTAGCTCCTACGAGCAGTACTTC

D: .
size: .
V: TRBV6-1
J: TRBJ1-1
CDR3: CAGGAGLEAFF
DNA: TGTGCCGGGGGGGCGGGCTTAGAAGCTTTCTTT

D: TRBD1
size: .
V: TRBV6-1
J: TRBJ1-1
CDR3: CASSEGQANTEAFF
DNA: TGTGCCAGCAGTGAGGGACAGGCGAACACTGAAGCTTTCTTT

D: .
size: .
V: TRBV18
J: TRBJ2-6
CDR3: CASSPMGGLTGANVLTF
DNA: TGTGCCAGCTCACCAATGGGGGGACTGACGGGGGCCAACGTCCTGACTTTC

D: .
size: .
V: TRBV2
J: TRBJ2-5
CDR3: CASTGYRTDETFQETQYF
DNA: TGTGCCAGCACCGGATATAGGACAGACGAAACCTTCCAAGAGACCCAGTACTTC

D: TRBD2
size: .
V: TRBV5-1
J: TRBJ2-2
CDR3: CASSLWREGRPGELFF
DNA: TGCGCCAGCAGCTTGTGGCGGGAGGGGCGGCCCGGGGAGCTGTTTTTT

D: .
size: .
V: TRBV6-5
J: TRBJ2-7
CDR3: CASSYSTDSYEQYF
DNA: TGTGCCAGCAGTTACTCGACTGACTCCTACGAGCAGTACTTC

D: .
size: .
V: TRBV5-6
J: TRBJ1-1
CDR3: CASTLSGQETEAFF
DNA: TGTGCCAGCACCCTCTCAGGGCAAGAGACTGAAGCTTTCTTT

D: TRBD2
size: .
V: TRBV7-9
J: TRBJ2-7
CDR3: CSSSLSSGREYF
DNA: TGTTCCAGCAGCTTAAGTAGCGGGAGGGAGTACTTC

D: TRBD2
size: .
V: TRBV5-1
J: TRBJ2-1
CDR3: CASSLAAGDNEQFF
DNA: TGCGCCAGCAGCTTGGCGGCGGGAGACAATGAGCAGTTCTTC

D: .
size: once
V: TRBV2
J: TRBJ1-1
CDR3: CASSETGMNTEAFF
DNA: TGTGCCAGCAGTGAAACAGGTATGAACACTGAAGCTTTCTTT

D: .
size: .
V: TRBV4-2
J: TRBJ2-7
CDR3: CASSSRDITDYEQYF
DNA: TGTGCCAGCAGCTCCCGGGACATAACTGACTACGAGCAGTACTTC

D: TRBD2
size: .
V: TRBV30
J: TRBJ2-7
CDR3: CAWSVRASGRDYEQYF
DNA: TGTGCCTGGAGTGTACGAGCTAGCGGGAGGGACTACGAGCAGTACTTC

D: TRBD1
size: .
V: TRBV4-1
J: TRBJ2-7
CDR3: CASSLGQGAYEQYF
DNA: TGCGCCAGCAGCCTTGGGCAGGGGGCCTACGAGCAGTACTTC

D: .
size: .
V: TRBV11-2
J: TRBJ1-2
CDR3: CASSPTEGYGYTF
DNA: TGTGCCAGCAGCCCTACAGAAGGTTATGGCTACACCTTC

D: .
size: .
V: TRBV9
J: TRBJ2-2
CDR3: CASSPRRVVETGELFF
DNA: TGTGCCAGCAGCCCTCGCCGGGTCGTAGAGACCGGGGAGCTGTTTTTT

D: .
size: few
V: TRBV19
J: TRBJ1-3
CDR3: CASSKFGGIIAGNTIYF
DNA: TGTGCCAGTAGTAAATTCGGGGGGATCATTGCCGGAAACACCATATATTTT

D: .
size: .
V: TRBV6-6
J: TRBJ1-5
CDR3: CASSYSGVGQPQHF
DNA: TGTGCCAGCAGTTACTCAGGGGTGGGTCAGCCCCAGCATTTT

D: TRBD2
size: few
V: TRBV7-8
J: TRBJ2-7
CDR3: CASSPNRLAGRGYEQYF
DNA: TGTGCCAGCAGCCCAAACAGACTAGCGGGACGAGGATACGAGCAGTACTTC

D: TRBD2
size: .
V: TRBV7-2
J: TRBJ2-1
CDR3: CASSSAGTSGGNEQFF
DNA: TGTGCCAGCAGCTCCGCCGGGACTAGCGGAGGCAATGAGCAGTTCTTC

D: .
size: few
V: TRBV19
J: TRBJ2-5
CDR3: CASSIGRQQETQYF
DNA: TGTGCCAGTAGTATAGGGAGGCAACAAGAGACCCAGTACTTC

D: TRBD1
size: once
V: TRBV28
J: TRBJ2-1
CDR3: CASSLGQWDNEQFF
DNA: TGTGCCAGCAGTTTGGGACAGTGGGACAATGAGCAGTTCTTC

D: .
size: once
V: TRBV30
J: TRBJ1-2
CDR3: CAWIAADYGYTF
DNA: TGTGCCTGGATAGCGGCAGACTATGGCTACACCTTC

D: .
size: .
V: TRBV9
J: TRBJ2-1
CDR3: CASSVRDKGRGNEQFF
DNA: TGTGCCAGCAGCGTACGGGACAAGGGGCGAGGGAATGAGCAGTTCTTC

D: .
size: .
V: TRBV7-9
J: TRBJ1-1
CDR3: CASSPRTTTEAFF
DNA: TGTGCCAGCAGCCCACGGACAACCACTGAAGCTTTCTTT

D: TRBD1
size: few
V: TRBV5-1
J: TRBJ1-4
CDR3: CASSPGQPEDEKLFF
DNA: TGCGCCAGCAGCCCGGGACAGCCGGAGGATGAAAAACTGTTTTTT

D: TRBD1
size: few
V: TRBV5-1
J: TRBJ2-2
CDR3: CASSEDRGSELFF
DNA: TGCGCCAGCAGCGAGGACAGGGGATCGGAACTGTTTTTT

D: TRBD2
size: few
V: TRBV14
J: TRBJ2-1
CDR3: CASSQQLAGGGNEQFF
DNA: TGTGCCAGCAGCCAGCAACTAGCGGGAGGAGGCAATGAGCAGTTCTTC

D: .
size: few
V: TRBV4-1
J: TRBJ2-5
CDR3: CASSQDMGGETQYF
DNA: TGCGCCAGCAGCCAAGATATGGGGGGTGAGACCCAGTACTTC

D: .
size: .
V: TRBV11-2
J: TRBJ2-7
CDR3: CASSPPGRNEQYF
DNA: TGTGCCAGCAGCCCCCCGGGTCGGAACGAGCAGTACTTC

D: .
size: .
V: TRBV28
J: TRBJ1-5
CDR3: CASSSPGLQEYSNQPQHF
DNA: TGTGCCAGCAGTTCACCGGGACTCCAAGAATATAGCAATCAGCCCCAGCATTTT

D: TRBD2
size: .
V: TRBV28
J: TRBJ2-7
CDR3: CAGSLREGSSYEQYF
DNA: TGTGCCGGCAGTTTAAGGGAGGGTAGCTCCTACGAGCAGTACTTC

D: TRBD1
size: .
V: TRBV14
J: TRBJ1-3
CDR3: CASSQTGTVSGNTIYF
DNA: TGTGCCAGCAGCCAAACCGGGACAGTCTCTGGAAACACCATATATTTT

D: TRBD2
size: .
V: TRBV10-2
J: TRBJ2-3
CDR3: CASSLGEGPGTQYF
DNA: TGCGCCAGCAGTCTGGGGGAGGGCCCTGGTACGCAGTATTTT

D: .
size: few
V: TRBV5-4
J: TRBJ1-1
CDR3: CASSFVAGPTEAFF
DNA: TGTGCCAGCAGCTTTGTTGCAGGGCCCACTGAAGCTTTCTTT

D: TRBD2
size: .
V: TRBV15
J: TRBJ2-2
CDR3: CATSRVPGLAGGFGTGELFF
DNA: TGTGCCACCAGCAGAGTCCCGGGACTAGCGGGAGGATTTGGTACCGGGGAGCTGTTTTTT

D: TRBD2
size: .
V: TRBV4-1
J: TRBJ2-1
CDR3: CASSDRGLTTSGRVEQFF
DNA: TGCGCCAGCAGTGACAGGGGGCTTACAACTAGCGGGAGGGTTGAGCAGTTCTTC

D: .
size: once
V: TRBV11-2
J: TRBJ1-4
CDR3: CASSLRRGREANEKLFF
DNA: TGTGCCAGCAGCCTAAGGAGAGGACGGGAAGCTAATGAAAAACTGTTTTTT

D: TRBD1
size: .
V: TRBV28
J: TRBJ2-7
CDR3: CASSLYRGLDYEQYF
DNA: TGTGCCAGCAGTTTGTACAGGGGGCTAGACTACGAGCAGTACTTC

D: .
size: once
V: TRBV30
J: TRBJ1-6
CDR3: CAWSVLQVLHF
DNA: TGTGCCTGGAGTGTTTTGCAGGTTCTCCACTTT

D: TRBD1
size: .
V: TRBV11-2
J: TRBJ2-1
CDR3: CASSLVIRTGSNNEQFF
DNA: TGTGCCAGCAGCTTAGTCATACGGACAGGATCAAACAATGAGCAGTTCTTC

D: .
size: .
V: TRBV28
J: TRBJ2-7
CDR3: CASSGGGRASYEQYF
DNA: TGTGCCAGCAGTGGAGGGGGCCGTGCGTCCTACGAGCAGTACTTC

D: .
size: .
V: TRBV6-5
J: TRBJ2-4
CDR3: CASSYSRLAKNIQYF
DNA: TGTGCCAGCAGTTACTCCCGTCTAGCCAAAAACATTCAGTACTTC

D: TRBD1
size: once
V: TRBV6-5
J: TRBJ1-1
CDR3: CASSTLDRGTEAFF
DNA: TGTGCCAGCAGTACGCTGGACAGGGGCACTGAAGCTTTCTTT

D: .
size: few
V: TRBV4-1
J: TRBJ2-1
CDR3: CASSQDRRRDPTRNEQFF
DNA: TGCGCCAGCAGCCAAGACAGGAGGCGGGACCCCACACGGAATGAGCAGTTCTTC

D: TRBD2
size: .
V: TRBV7-9
J: TRBJ2-1
CDR3: CASTTSGLYNEQFF
DNA: TGTGCCAGCACTACTAGCGGGCTTTACAATGAGCAGTTCTTC

D: TRBD2
size: .
V: TRBV6-4
J: TRBJ2-3
CDR3: CASSDTSGRAGTDTQYF
DNA: TGTGCCAGCAGTGACACTAGCGGGAGGGCCGGGACAGATACGCAGTATTTT

D: .
size: .
V: TRBV25-1
J: TRBJ2-1
CDR3: CASSVGVANEQFF
DNA: TGTGCCAGCAGTGTAGGGGTCGCTAATGAGCAGTTCTTC

D: .
size: .
V: TRBV6-6
J: TRBJ2-7
CDR3: CASSYSGSPYEQYF
DNA: TGTGCCAGCAGTTACTCGGGGAGCCCCTACGAGCAGTACTTC

D: TRBD2
size: .
V: TRBV30
J: TRBJ2-5
CDR3: CAWSRLAGETQYF
DNA: TGTGCCTGGAGTCGACTAGCAGGGGAGACCCAGTACTTC

D: TRBD2
size: few
V: TRBV5-1
J: TRBJ2-1
CDR3: CASSLTPKIIAGIDNEQFF
DNA: TGCGCCAGCAGCTTGACGCCAAAGATTATAGCGGGAATCGACAATGAGCAGTTCTTC

D: .
size: .
V: TRBV25-1
J: TRBJ2-7
CDR3: CASSEWAASYEQYF
DNA: TGTGCCAGCAGTGAATGGGCAGCCTCCTACGAGCAGTACTTC

D: TRBD1
size: .
V: TRBV28
J: TRBJ2-7
CDR3: CASSRTGAGEQYF
DNA: TGTGCCAGCAGTCGGACAGGGGCGGGCGAGCAGTACTTC

D: .
size: once
V: TRBV5-1
J: TRBJ2-3
CDR3: CASSQGWLVGVASTDTQYF
DNA: TGCGCCAGCAGCCAAGGGTGGCTAGTGGGAGTCGCTAGCACAGATACGCAGTATTTT

D: TRBD2
size: .
V: TRBV19
J: TRBJ2-3
CDR3: CASSIATSGLTDTQYF
DNA: TGTGCCAGTAGTATAGCGACTAGCGGACTCACAGATACGCAGTATTTT